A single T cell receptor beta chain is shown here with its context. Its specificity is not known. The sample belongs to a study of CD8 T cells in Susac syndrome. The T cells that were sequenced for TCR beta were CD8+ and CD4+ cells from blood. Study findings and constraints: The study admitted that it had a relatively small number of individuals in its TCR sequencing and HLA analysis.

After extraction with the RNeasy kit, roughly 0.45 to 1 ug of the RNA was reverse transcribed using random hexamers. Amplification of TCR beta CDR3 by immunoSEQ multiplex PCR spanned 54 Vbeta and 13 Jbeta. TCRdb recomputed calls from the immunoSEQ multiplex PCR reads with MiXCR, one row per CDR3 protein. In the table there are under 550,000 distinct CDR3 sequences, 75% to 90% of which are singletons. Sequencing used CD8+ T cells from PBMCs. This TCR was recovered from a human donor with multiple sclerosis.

DNA of the CDR3: TGCGCCAGCAGCCCAGGGACAGGGGGCGTTTCTAGCCACGAGCAGTACTTC. This gives the protein CASSPGTGGVSSHEQYF. V usage is TRBV5-1 and J usage is TRBJ2-7; TRBD1 matches at 12 bases. V gave up 4 bases and J gave up 5 bases; unmatched junction bases: 13. Germline CDR1 is SGHRS and CDR2 is YFSETQ. The CDR3 consists of 17 residues.